Below are 18 T cell receptor beta chains sequenced from a single sample in a study of cytomegalovirus exposure and HLA in healthy donors. Primers for the PCR totalled 60 Vbeta and 13 Jbeta. Only in-frame clones appear in the TCRdb table, and some are missing; sequencing was by immunoSEQ multiplex PCR. The top ten hold approximately 4.1% of the sample, which has approximately 170,000 clones, more than 70% seen once. The source material was PBMCs. All receptors derive from a woman between 50 and 59 years old in good health and CMV-seropositive.

The chain combines TRBV6-1 with TRBJ2-5, with D perhaps matching TRBD2 (5 bases). CDR3 size: 14 residues. V gave up 2 bases and J gave up 2 bases, with 9 bases separating them. Germline loops: CDR1 MNHNS, CDR2 SASEGT. The CDR3 protein is CASSERGRQETQYF. Here the CDR3 DNA reads TGTGCCAGCAGTGAACGGGGTAGGCAAGAGACCCAGTACTTC.

The chain joins TRBV5-4 to TRBJ2-2, with 11 bases identical to TRBD2. CDR1 and CDR2 (germline): SGHNT, YYREEE (reference sequence). This CDR3 is 16 amino acids long. The ends lost 2 bases at V and 1 base at J; junction bases unmatched: 1. This CDR3 is CASSFGLAGNTGELFF. The CDR3, as DNA: TGTGCCAGCAGCTTTGGACTAGCGGGGAACACCGGGGAGCTGTTTTTT.

This clone was seen just once. This CDR3 reads CASSGSDEQFF. Written as DNA, the CDR3 is TGTGCCAGCAGCGGTTCGGATGAGCAGTTCTTC. The genes are TRBV21-1 and TRBJ2-1; the table's D call, TRBD2, has no DNA check behind it. TRBV21-1 is noted as a pseudogene. This CDR3 comprises 11 residues.

The V call is TRBV7-2, the J call TRBJ1-1; D might be TRBD1 (5 bases). Germline CDR1 reads SGHTA; CDR2 reads FQGNSA. The CDR3 totals 14 residues. Trimming stripped 5 bases from V and 1 base from J, with 11 bases between. The CDR3 coding sequence is TGTGCCAGCAGCAAGGGACTGCGGAACACTGAAGCTTTCTTT. This gives the protein CASSKGLRNTEAFF.

The chain recombines TRBV5-6 with TRBJ2-1; 7 bases fit TRBD2. The V segment lost 4 bases and the J segment 0 bases; nucleotides outside the gene matches: 13. The CDR3 spans 18 residues. Germline-derived CDR1 and CDR2 are SGHDT and YYEEEE. The CDR3 reads CASSPTPGLTSSYNEQFF. For the CDR3, the DNA is TGTGCCAGCAGCCCGACACCGGGACTAACTAGCTCCTACAATGAGCAGTTCTTC.

This sequence joins TRBV5-1 and TRBJ2-5; 8 nucleotides line up with TRBD2. The assigned J gene may be wrong: the sequence end matches TRBJ2-7 better. The CDR3 consists of 16 residues. CDR1 SGHRS and CDR2 YFSETQ come from the germline V gene. CDR3 in DNA: TGCGCCAGCAGCCCTGTAGGCGGGGGGAGCTCCTACGAGCAGTACTTC. Residues: CASSPVGGGSSYEQYF.

The chain has TRBV9 and TRBJ1-6; D is possibly TRBD1 (6 bases). This CDR3 is 15 amino acids long. The germline V gene has CDR1 SGDLS and CDR2 YYNGEE. Trimming removed 3 bases at V and 5 bases at J, with 12 bases between. In DNA, the CDR3 is TGTGCCAGCAGCGAAAGGGACATCCATAATTCACCCCTCCACTTT. Translated: CASSERDIHNSPLHF.

This clone came up once. This chain uses TRBV7-8 with TRBJ2-7; 7 bases are shared with TRBD1. The CDR3 is 14 residues long. Unmatched junction bases numbered 6, after V lost 4 bases and J lost 3 bases. CDR1 SGHVS and CDR2 FQNEAQ come from the germline V gene. The CDR3 nucleotides read TGTGCCAGCAGCTCCTGGGACAGAGACTACGAGCAGTACTTC. Protein sequence: CASSSWDRDYEQYF.

Concerning this clone: The same CDR3 can be traced to other DNA sequences in this sample. The CDR3 region is CASSVGGGSEQYF. The DNA of the CDR3 is TGTGCCAGCAGCGTAGGAGGCGGGAGCGAGCAGTACTTC. The V gene is TRBV9, the J gene TRBJ2-7; 7 bases agree with TRBD2. Per the germline V gene, CDR1 is SGDLS and CDR2 is YYNGEE. J lost 6 bases, V lost 0 bases, and 3 bases had no gene match. The CDR3 length is 13 residues.

This clone was detected once. V is TRBV7-2 and J is TRBJ2-3; no reliable D call. The length of the CDR3 is 14 residues. V was shortened by 5 bases and J by 1 base, with 10 bases between the two germline ends. The germline gives CDR1 SGHTA, CDR2 FQGNSA. CDR3 protein: CASSRRGGTDTQYF. The CDR3 nucleotides are TGTGCCAGCAGCCGGAGAGGTGGCACAGATACGCAGTATTTT.

The genes are TRBV6-4 and TRBJ2-1; weak D call: TRBD2 (6 bases). CDR3 length: 15 amino acids. V shed 8 bases and J shed 0 bases, with 14 bases lying between them. Germline CDR1 reads MRHNA; CDR2 reads SNTAGT. The CDR3 spells CASLLLRGSYNEQFF. The CDR3 DNA reads as TGTGCCAGCCTCTTACTGCGGGGCTCCTACAATGAGCAGTTCTTC.

The CDR3 DNA follows: TGTGCCAGCTCACCACCGCGGGGGACTAGCACAGATACGCAGTATTTT. Translated, it gives CASSPPRGTSTDTQYF. The chain recombines TRBV18 with TRBJ2-3; 7 bases are a match to TRBD2. Looked up from germline, CDR1 is KGHSH and CDR2 is LQKENI. The CDR3 consists of 16 residues. V trimming: 0 bases; J trimming: 0 bases; junction bases outside the gene matches: 3.

This rearrangement joins TRBV11-2 to TRBJ2-1; a possible D gene is TRBD1 (5 bases). This CDR3 is built from 13 residues. V lost 2 bases and J 9 bases, leaving 11 bases between the germline ends. Germline V gene data show CDR1 as SGHAT and CDR2 as FQNNGV. This CDR3 reads CASSLFFRVEQFF. The CDR3 bases are TGTGCCAGCAGCTTATTTTTCAGGGTTGAGCAGTTCTTC.

V and J are TRBV7-3 and TRBJ2-2; D is undetermined. Looked up from germline, CDR1 is SGHTA and CDR2 is FQGTGA. V lost 4 bases, J lost 5 bases, and 8 bases lay in between. This CDR3 has 13 residues. The CDR3 DNA reads as TGTGCCAGCAGCTCCTACCGGACCGGGGAGCTGTTTTTT. This encodes CASSSYRTGELFF.

The J gene is TRBJ2-4, the V gene TRBV28; D ambiguous. The germline V gene encodes CDR1 MDHEN and CDR2 SYDVKM. The CDR3 sequence is 15 residues long. Deletions cut 4 bases from V and 0 bases from J, with 10 bases between. CDR3 loop: CASSSGALAKNIQYF. Written as DNA, the CDR3 is TGTGCCAGCAGTTCCGGTGCCTTAGCCAAAAACATTCAGTACTTC.

This clone was recorded only once. A junction boundary mismatches the germline segment, possibly from a read error. The chain employs TRBV7-9 and TRBJ2-3; TRBD2 might be the D (7 bases). The CDR3 has 14 amino acids. Germline values: CDR1 SEHNR, CDR2 FQNEAQ (reference sequence). CDR3 in amino acids: CSSSMGGATDTQYF. In nucleotides, the CDR3 is TGTTCCAGCAGCATGGGGGGGGCCACAGATACGCAGTATTTT.

This chain connects TRBV7-2 to TRBJ1-1; weak D call: TRBD1 (5 bases). V dropped 1 base and J dropped 4 bases, with 13 bases sitting between them. Germline loops: CDR1 SGHTA, CDR2 FQGNSA. This CDR3 has 15 amino acids. CDR3 amino acids: CASSLEGGAGTEAFF. The CDR3 DNA reads TGTGCCAGCAGCTTAGAGGGAGGGGCCGGCACTGAAGCTTTCTTT.

The chain employs TRBV10-3 and TRBJ2-6, with a tentative D call TRBD2 (7 bases). V dropped 2 bases and J dropped 1 base, with 15 bases sitting between them. Per the germline V gene, CDR1 is ENHRY and CDR2 is SYGVKD. This CDR3 has 18 residues. The CDR3 region is CAISEPQGLKSGANVLTF. In DNA form, the CDR3 reads TGTGCCATCAGTGAGCCACAGGGACTAAAGTCTGGGGCCAACGTCCTGACTTTC.